The table lists the clone carrying this TCR beta chain with a few counts. What it binds is not known. This entry comes from a study of T cell repertoires in cytomegalovirus infection. In the study overall: Evidence of both CMV infection and a matching HLA type came from public TCR beta signatures.

One entry per CDR3 protein, called by TCRdb with MiXCR from the reads. The sample consists of roughly 180,000 distinct CDR3 sequences, roughly 22% of them appearing once. The CDR3 spans 13 residues. Between the trimmed V and J ends, which lost 6 bases and 6 bases, there was a span of 14 bases. Germline lookup yields CDR1 MNHNY and CDR2 SVGAGI (reference sequence). Study-wide results and limits: Summed frequency of shared TCR beta families picked out CMV carriers who also had the relevant HLA. The ex vivo response was dominated by HLA-C-restricted CMV-specific TCR beta clonotypes.

The source of this sequence is a human donor in good health (CMV status not recorded). Some clones in this sample may be carry-over from other donors' samples. The J gene is TRBJ1-2, the V gene TRBV6-6; D ambiguous. Here the sequenced sample was CD8+ T cells from cultured PBMCs, taken from culture after CMV antigen stimulation. In DNA, the CDR3 is TGTGCCAGCAGCAGCCTATCGGGGAATGGCTACACCTTC. It codes for CASSSLSGNGYTF.